This T cell receptor beta chain was captured by sequencing in a study of CD8+ T cells in alopecia areata. This CDR3 contains 11 residues. Trimming removed 6 bases from V and 6 bases from J, with 9 bases in between. Looked up from germline, CDR1 is PRHDT and CDR2 is FYEKMQ (reference sequence). In each case, RNA was isolated and then reverse transcribed into cDNA as the sequencing template. Assay used: immunoSEQ multiplex PCR; TCRdb lists only in-frame clones, some missing. The sample includes approximately 99,000 clones, 50% to 70% of them seen just once. The sequence derives from a human donor with alopecia areata. Source material: NKG2D-low CD8+ T cells sorted from blood. The V and J genes are TRBV13 and TRBJ2-7; D not resolved. The CDR3: CASSRTGEQYF. CDR3 DNA: TGTGCCAGCAGTCGTACTGGCGAGCAGTACTTC.